This T cell receptor (beta chain) was sequenced during a study of T cell responses to AZD1222 COVID-19 vaccine. This CDR3 is 12 amino acids long. Germline CDR1 KGHSH, CDR2 LQKENI. Trimming took 0 bases from V and 3 from J, leaving 3 bases between them. Assay used: immunoSEQ multiplex PCR; TCRdb lists only in-frame clones, some missing. The profile covers around 100,000 clones, with approximately 88% appearing a single time and around 9% taken by the ten largest. The V gene is TRBV18, the J gene TRBJ2-7; D is undetermined. The sequence was obtained from an adult in good health. This material consisted of peripheral blood, taken on day 0 of AZD1222 vaccination. Here the CDR3 DNA reads TGTGCCAGCTCACCACCGGGCTACGAGCAGTACTTC. This sequence encodes CASSPPGYEQYF.